The clone carrying this T cell receptor beta chain has ten or more counts. Antigen unknown. These data are taken from a study of molecular identifiers for immune sequencing clone quantification. Study details: Naive CD8 RNA (around 20,000 or 100,000 cells) was divided into five aliquots, with four sequenced. Broader study findings: Effector cells had over 98% of their molecules in clones above 20 RNA copies, while naive cells had under 1%.

TCRdb ran MiXCR on the PCR reads and lists one entry per CDR3 protein. Found here are a few hundred thousand distinct CDR3 sequences, 24% of them singletons; the top ten hold about 0.71%. From germline, CDR1 is SQVTM and CDR2 ANQGSEA. CDR3 length: 15 residues. Trimming took off 0 bases at V and 1 base at J, with 12 bases between the two ends. Naive CD8 sequencing libraries were generated from approximately 20,000 to 1,000,000 sorted cells, with 10%, 30% or 50% RNA as input. The sorting of naive CD8 T cells used the CD8+CD4-CCR7+CD45RA+ phenotype. This receptor was obtained from a human donor in good health. Some libraries in this study had Jurkat cell RNA spiked in. The chain employs TRBV29-1 and TRBJ1-1, with D possibly TRBD1 on 5 matching bases. Input material: naive CD8+ T cells from blood, with Jurkat cell RNA spiked in. Sample subset: FACS-sorted CD8+CD4-CCR7+CD45RA+ naive T cells. The chain's CDR3 is CSVEEGTPRNTEAFF. The CDR3 region has the DNA TGCAGCGTTGAAGAGGGGACGCCTCGGAACACTGAAGCTTTCTTT.